These 20 T cell receptor beta chains share one sample of origin, sequenced in a study of blood T cell repertoires in COVID-19. The assay was immunoSEQ multiplex PCR, and TCRdb's table has in-frame clones only and misses some. The profile covers tens of thousands of clones, with approximately 90% appearing a single time and roughly 0.73% taken by the ten largest. The source material was peripheral blood. Receptor source: a woman older than 75 with acute or convalescent COVID-19.

This CDR3 reads CASSSGQGAPFYGYTF. Here the CDR3 DNA reads TGTGCCAGCAGCTCGGGACAGGGGGCTCCTTTCTATGGCTACACCTTC. This chain joins TRBV5-5 and TRBJ1-2; 12 bases line up with TRBD1. Germline V CDR1 and CDR2: SGHKS, YYEKEE (reference sequence). V shed 3 bases, J shed 4 bases, and the junction held 7 bases outside the gene matches. The CDR3 contains 16 residues.

The CDR3 is CASGLQRGGELFF. CDR3 sequence (DNA): TGTGCTAGTGGTCTCCAGCGGGGCGGGGAGCTGTTTTTT. This rearrangement joins TRBV12-5 to TRBJ2-2; 7 nucleotides match TRBD2. Unmatched junction bases numbered 4, after V lost 5 bases and J lost 7 bases. The CDR3 is 13 residues long. Germline V gene sequence: CDR1 LGHNT, CDR2 FRNRAP.

The chain links TRBV29-1 to TRBJ2-7, with 9 bases fitting TRBD1. Germline CDR1 is SQVTM and CDR2 is ANQGSEA. The trim removed 7 bases at V and 3 bases at J, leaving 4 bases unmatched. This CDR3 has 12 amino acids. This CDR3 is CSAGGQGYEQYF. The CDR3 DNA follows: TGCAGCGCTGGGGGACAGGGCTACGAGCAGTACTTC.

This sequence joins TRBV19 and TRBJ1-5; 7 bases are shared with TRBD1. CDR1 is LNHDA, CDR2 SQIVND, per germline (reference sequence). This CDR3 has 14 amino acids. The V gene end was trimmed by 3 bases and the J gene end by 4 bases; junction bases not matched to a gene: 3. The CDR3 reads CASSISGGNQPQHF. DNA of the CDR3: TGTGCCAGTAGTATTTCAGGGGGTAATCAGCCCCAGCATTTT.

The chain has TRBV9 and TRBJ2-2; 10 bases map to TRBD1. Germline CDR1 is SGDLS and CDR2 is YYNGEE. The CDR3 totals 15 residues. V lost 4 bases and J lost 5; bases outside the gene matches: 5. The CDR3 DNA reads TGTGCCAGCAGCTCCCGGGACAGGGGAACCGGGGAGCTGTTTTTT. As protein: CASSSRDRGTGELFF.

The chain couples TRBV7-2 to TRBJ1-2, with D perhaps TRBD1 (5 bases). Germline V lookup: CDR1 SGHTA, CDR2 FQGNSA. V was cut by 1 base and J by 2 bases, with 14 bases left in between. This CDR3 comprises 16 residues. DNA for the CDR3: TGTGCCAGCAGCTTAGACTCAGGGACTAGCAACTATGGCTACACCTTC. It encodes CASSLDSGTSNYGYTF.

The chain has TRBV19 and TRBJ2-1, with 7 bases that match TRBD2. With 6 bases clipped from V and 4 bases from J, the junction kept 9 bases outside the gene matches. This CDR3 contains 15 residues. Looked up from germline, CDR1 is LNHDA and CDR2 is SQIVND (reference sequence). CDR3 bases: TGTGCCAGTAGCCCAGGGAGGGCCTGGTACAATGAGCAGTTCTTC. It specifies CASSPGRAWYNEQFF.

The sample holds a few counts of this clone. The chain recombines TRBV6-5 with TRBJ2-7, with D possibly TRBD2 on 6 matching bases. The CDR3 totals 15 residues. The germline gives CDR1 MNHEY, CDR2 SVGAGI. Trimming cost V 7 bases and J 2 bases, with 18 bases left between them. DNA of the CDR3: TGTGCCAGCAACTCCTTGGGGGGACGGACCTACGAGCAGTACTTC. Its translation is CASNSLGGRTYEQYF.

J is TRBJ2-7 and V is TRBV25-1; 8 bases map to TRBD1. V lost 3 bases and J lost 6; bases outside the gene matches: 7. The CDR3 extends over 14 amino acids. Germline CDR1 and CDR2: MGHDK and SYGVNS. CDR3 region: CASSDSWTGREQYF. CDR3 in DNA: TGTGCCAGCAGTGATAGTTGGACAGGGCGCGAGCAGTACTTC.

The V call is TRBV27, the J call TRBJ2-7; D is possibly TRBD2 (5 bases). CDR3 length: 11 amino acids. Germline V gene sequence: CDR1 MNHEY, CDR2 SMNVEV (reference sequence). The V end was cut by 3 bases, the J end by 5 bases, with 5 bases between. The CDR3 loop reads CASSLGDEQYF. The CDR3 region has the DNA TGTGCCAGCAGTTTGGGAGACGAGCAGTACTTC.

This clone was picked up a small number of times. The chain uses TRBV19 and TRBJ2-1; 8 bases are a match to TRBD2. Germline V gene sequence: CDR1 LNHDA, CDR2 SQIVND (reference sequence). The CDR3 covers 17 residues. V dropped 1 base and J dropped 0; count of bases not matched to a gene: 5. The CDR3 here is CASSIGRGGNSYNEQFF. In DNA form, the CDR3 reads TGTGCCAGTAGTATAGGTCGCGGGGGGAACTCCTACAATGAGCAGTTCTTC. The full variable domain, rest sourced from reference TRBV19 and TRBJ2-1, is DGGITQSPKYLFRKEGQNVTLSCEQNLNHDAMYWYRQDPGQGLRLIYYSQIVNDFQKGDIAEGYSVSREKKESFPLTVTSAQKNPTAFYLCASSIGRGGNSYNEQFFGPGTRLTVL.

The chain couples TRBV2 to TRBJ2-1, with 11 bases lining up with TRBD2. The CDR3 runs to 17 residues. The V gene end was trimmed by 5 bases and the J gene end by 4 bases; junction bases not matched to a gene: 10. Germline V lookup: CDR1 SNHLY, CDR2 FYNNEI. CDR3: CASSYPRLAGRYNEQFF. The CDR3 coding sequence is TGTGCCAGCAGTTACCCGAGACTAGCGGGGCGATACAATGAGCAGTTCTTC.

This sequence joins TRBV1 and TRBJ2-3; TRBD2, as called in the table, went unchecked against the DNA. TRBV1 is a recognized pseudogene. There are 16 residues in the CDR3. CDR3 bases: TGCACCAGCAGAACCAGCGTTAGCGGGAGAGCAGATACGCAGTATTTT. This encodes CTSRTSVSGRADTQYF.

The gene calls are TRBV5-1 and TRBJ1-1; D perhaps matches TRBD1 (6 bases). V was pared by 6 bases and J by 0 bases, with 15 bases between. Germline V gene sequence: CDR1 SGHRS, CDR2 YFSETQ. CDR3 size: 15 residues. The CDR3 is CASTRGAKLNTEAFF. The DNA for the CDR3 is TGCGCCAGCACCCGGGGGGCCAAACTGAACACTGAAGCTTTCTTT.

The rearrangement uses TRBV15 and TRBJ2-7; 8 positions match TRBD2. The CDR3 consists of 14 residues. The V gene's germline CDR1 is LNHNV and CDR2 YYDKDF (reference sequence). V lost 5 bases and J lost 2; bases outside the gene matches: 5. The CDR3 reads CATSHTSGTYEQYF. The CDR3 DNA follows: TGTGCCACCAGCCACACTAGCGGTACCTACGAGCAGTACTTC.

The chain uses TRBV2 and TRBJ1-6; tentative D call: TRBD1 (6 bases). Germline V gives CDR1 SNHLY, CDR2 FYNNEI. CDR3 length equals 13 residues. The V end lost 7 bases, the J end lost 6 bases, and 10 bases lay between the germline ends. The CDR3, as DNA: TGTGCCAGCATGGGGACACTTAATTCACCCCTCCACTTT. Amino acid sequence: CASMGTLNSPLHF.

The rearrangement joins TRBV2 to TRBJ2-1, with D tentatively TRBD1 (6 bases). Trimming cost V 3 bases and J 7 bases, with 13 bases left between them. This CDR3 contains 14 residues. The germline gives CDR1 SNHLY, CDR2 FYNNEI. CDR3 in amino acids: CASSENPRGNEQFF. The CDR3 DNA reads as TGTGCCAGCAGTGAGAATCCTAGGGGGAATGAGCAGTTCTTC.

The CDR3 DNA reads as TGTGCCAGCAGCCAACAGCCCGGGAACACCATATATTTT. As protein: CASSQQPGNTIYF. The genes are TRBV3-1 (or the pseudogene TRBV3-2) and TRBJ1-3; D unclear. Germline V gives CDR1 LGHDT, CDR2 YNNKEL (reference sequence). The CDR3 length is 13 residues. Between the trimmed V and J ends, which lost 2 bases and 7 bases, there was a span of 9 bases.

The chain combines TRBV9 with TRBJ2-7; 7 bases match TRBD2. The CDR3 covers 16 residues. Trimming at V came to 4 bases and at J to 0 bases, leaving 10 bases not matched to a gene. Germline loops: CDR1 SGDLS, CDR2 YYNGEE. The CDR3 coding sequence is TGTGCCAGCAGCCCCCGTTCTAGCGGAACCTCCTACGAGCAGTACTTC. Its protein is CASSPRSSGTSYEQYF.

This chain joins TRBV29-1 and TRBJ2-2; 11 nucleotides agree with TRBD2. The germline V gene encodes CDR1 SQVTM and CDR2 ANQGSEA. The CDR3 covers 15 residues. Trimming removed 2 bases from V and 6 bases from J; junction bases left unmatched: 5. The CDR3 DNA is TGCAGCGTTGAAAGTCTAGCGGGAGGCTCCGGGGAGCTGTTTTTT. It is translated as CSVESLAGGSGELFF.